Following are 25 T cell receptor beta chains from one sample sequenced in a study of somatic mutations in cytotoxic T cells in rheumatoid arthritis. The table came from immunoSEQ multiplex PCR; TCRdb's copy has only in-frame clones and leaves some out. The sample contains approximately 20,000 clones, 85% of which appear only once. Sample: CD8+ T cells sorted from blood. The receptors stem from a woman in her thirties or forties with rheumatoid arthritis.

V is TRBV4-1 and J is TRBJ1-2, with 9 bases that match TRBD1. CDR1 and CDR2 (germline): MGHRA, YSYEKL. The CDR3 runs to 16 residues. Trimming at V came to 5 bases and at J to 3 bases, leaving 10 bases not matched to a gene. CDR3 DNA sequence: TGCGCCAGCAGCTATTCCGGGACAGGGAGGGACTATGGCTACACCTTC. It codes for CASSYSGTGRDYGYTF.

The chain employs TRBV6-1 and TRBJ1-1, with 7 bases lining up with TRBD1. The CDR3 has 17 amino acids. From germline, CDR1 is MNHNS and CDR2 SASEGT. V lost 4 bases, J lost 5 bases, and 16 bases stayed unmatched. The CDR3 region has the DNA TGTGCCAGCAGTGGAAGACTAGAGGACAGGTCGGGTACTGAAGCTTTCTTT. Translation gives CASSGRLEDRSGTEAFF.

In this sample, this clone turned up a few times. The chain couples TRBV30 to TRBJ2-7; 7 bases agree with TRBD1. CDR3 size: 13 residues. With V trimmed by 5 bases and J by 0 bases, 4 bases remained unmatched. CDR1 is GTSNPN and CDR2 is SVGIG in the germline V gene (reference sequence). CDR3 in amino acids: CAWLRDSSYEQYF. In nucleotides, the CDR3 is TGTGCCTGGCTCCGGGACAGCTCCTACGAGCAGTACTTC. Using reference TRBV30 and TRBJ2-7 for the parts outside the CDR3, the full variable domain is SQTIHQWPATLVQPVGSPLSLECTVEGTSNPNLYWYRQAAGRGLQLLFYSVGIGQISSEVPQNLSASRPQDRQFILSSKKLLLSDSGFYLCAWLRDSSYEQYFGPGTRLTVT.

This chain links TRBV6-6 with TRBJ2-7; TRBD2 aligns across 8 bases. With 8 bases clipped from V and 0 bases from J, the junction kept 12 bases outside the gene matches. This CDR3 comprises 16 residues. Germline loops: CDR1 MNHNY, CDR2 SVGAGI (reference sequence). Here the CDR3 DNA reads TGTGCCAGCGGTAGGAGCGGGGGCCACCCCTCCTACGAGCAGTACTTC. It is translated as CASGRSGGHPSYEQYF.

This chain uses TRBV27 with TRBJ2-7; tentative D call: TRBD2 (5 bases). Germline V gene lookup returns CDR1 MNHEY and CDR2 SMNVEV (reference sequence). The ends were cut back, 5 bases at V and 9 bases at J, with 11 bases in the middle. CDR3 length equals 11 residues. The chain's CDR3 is CASSSPGGQYF. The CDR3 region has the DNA TGTGCCAGCAGTAGCCCTGGAGGGCAGTACTTC.

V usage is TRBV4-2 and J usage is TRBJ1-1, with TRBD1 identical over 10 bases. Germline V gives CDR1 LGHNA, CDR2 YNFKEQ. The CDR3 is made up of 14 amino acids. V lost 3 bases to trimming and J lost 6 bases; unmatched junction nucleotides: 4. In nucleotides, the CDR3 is TGTGCCAGCAGCCAGGGACAGGGGACCCCTGAAGCTTTCTTT. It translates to CASSQGQGTPEAFF.

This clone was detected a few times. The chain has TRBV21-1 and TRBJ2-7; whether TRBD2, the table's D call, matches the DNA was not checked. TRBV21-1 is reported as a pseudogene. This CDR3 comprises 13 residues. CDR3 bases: TGTGCCAGCAGGGGACTAGCGGGTTACGAGCAGTACTTC. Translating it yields CASRGLAGYEQYF.

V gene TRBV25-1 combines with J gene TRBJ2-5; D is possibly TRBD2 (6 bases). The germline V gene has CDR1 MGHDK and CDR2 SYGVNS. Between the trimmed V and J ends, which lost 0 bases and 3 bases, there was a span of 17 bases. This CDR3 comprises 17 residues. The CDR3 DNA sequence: TGTGCCAGCAGTGAATACTTCATCGGGACTCCGAAAGAGACCCAGTACTTC. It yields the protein CASSEYFIGTPKETQYF. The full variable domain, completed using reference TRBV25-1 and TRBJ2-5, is EADIYQTPRYLVIGTGKKITLECSQTMGHDKMYWYQQDPGMELHLIHYSYGVNSTEKGDLSSESTVSRIRTEHFPLTLESARPSHTSQYLCASSEYFIGTPKETQYFGPGTRLLVL.

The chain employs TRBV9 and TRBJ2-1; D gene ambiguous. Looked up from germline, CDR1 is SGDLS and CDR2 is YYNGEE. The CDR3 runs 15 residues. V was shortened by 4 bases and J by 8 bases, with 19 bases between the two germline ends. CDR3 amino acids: CASSPLPLAGDEQFF. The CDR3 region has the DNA TGTGCCAGCAGCCCGTTGCCGTTAGCCGGCGATGAGCAGTTCTTC. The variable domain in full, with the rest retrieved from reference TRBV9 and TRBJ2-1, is DSGVTQTPKHLITATGQRVTLRCSPRSGDLSVYWYQQSLDQGLQFLIQYYNGEERAKGNILERFSAQQFPDLHSELNLSSLELGDSALYFCASSPLPLAGDEQFFGPGTRLTVL.

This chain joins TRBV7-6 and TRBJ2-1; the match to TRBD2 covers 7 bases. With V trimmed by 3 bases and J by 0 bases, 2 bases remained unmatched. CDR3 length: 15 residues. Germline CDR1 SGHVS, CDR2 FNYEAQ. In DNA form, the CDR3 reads TGTGCCAGCAGCTTGGAGCGGGGCTCCTACAATGAGCAGTTCTTC. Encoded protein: CASSLERGSYNEQFF.

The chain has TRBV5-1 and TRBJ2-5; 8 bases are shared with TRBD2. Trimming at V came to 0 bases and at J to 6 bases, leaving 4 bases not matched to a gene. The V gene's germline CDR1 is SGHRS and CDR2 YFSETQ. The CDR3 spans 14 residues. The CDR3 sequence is CASSLDGGVQTQYF. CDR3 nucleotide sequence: TGCGCCAGCAGCTTGGACGGGGGGGTCCAGACCCAGTACTTC.

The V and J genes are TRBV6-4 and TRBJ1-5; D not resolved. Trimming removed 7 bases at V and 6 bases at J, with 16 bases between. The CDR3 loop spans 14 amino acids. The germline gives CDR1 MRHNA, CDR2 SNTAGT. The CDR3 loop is CASTYQRGTQPQHF. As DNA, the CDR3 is TGTGCCAGCACTTACCAGCGGGGAACTCAGCCCCAGCATTTT.

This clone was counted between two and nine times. CDR3 nucleotide sequence: TGTGCCAGCAGCCAACTCCTTGTTAATGAGCAGTTCTTC. This encodes CASSQLLVNEQFF. The chain employs TRBV14 and TRBJ2-1; D not resolved. Germline assignment: CDR1 SGHDN and CDR2 FVKESK. There are 13 residues in the CDR3. With 2 bases removed from V and 7 bases from J, the gap between germline ends came to 9 bases.

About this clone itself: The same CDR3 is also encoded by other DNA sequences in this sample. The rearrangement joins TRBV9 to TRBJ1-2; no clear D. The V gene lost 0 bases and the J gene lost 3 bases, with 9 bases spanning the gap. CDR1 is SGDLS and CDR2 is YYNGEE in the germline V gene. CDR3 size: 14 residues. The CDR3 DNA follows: TGTGCCAGCAGCGTAGTGGAGGGAGACTATGGCTACACCTTC. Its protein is CASSVVEGDYGYTF.

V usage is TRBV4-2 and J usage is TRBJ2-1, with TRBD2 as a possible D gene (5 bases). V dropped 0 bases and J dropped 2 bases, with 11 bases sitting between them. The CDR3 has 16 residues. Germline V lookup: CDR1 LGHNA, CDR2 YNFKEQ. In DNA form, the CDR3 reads TGTGCCAGCAGCCAAGAAGAGGGCGGGCCCTACAATGAGCAGTTCTTC. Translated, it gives CASSQEEGGPYNEQFF.

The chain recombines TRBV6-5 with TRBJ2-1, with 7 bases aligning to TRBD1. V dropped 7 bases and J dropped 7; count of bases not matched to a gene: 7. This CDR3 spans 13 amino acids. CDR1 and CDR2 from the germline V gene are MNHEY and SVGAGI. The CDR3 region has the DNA TGTGCCAGCACGCCGGGACAGCCGAATGAGCAGTTCTTC. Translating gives CASTPGQPNEQFF.

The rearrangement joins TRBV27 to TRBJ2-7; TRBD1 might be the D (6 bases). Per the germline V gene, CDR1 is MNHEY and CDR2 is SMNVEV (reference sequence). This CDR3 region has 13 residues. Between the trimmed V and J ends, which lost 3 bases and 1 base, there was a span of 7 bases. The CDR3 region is CASSFRGSYEQYF. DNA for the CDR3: TGTGCCAGCAGTTTTAGGGGGTCCTACGAGCAGTACTTC.

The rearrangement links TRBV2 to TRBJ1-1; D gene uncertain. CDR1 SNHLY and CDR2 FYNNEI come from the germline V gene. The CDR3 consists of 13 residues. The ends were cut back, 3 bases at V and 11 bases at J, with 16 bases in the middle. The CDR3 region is CASSESLGRSAFF. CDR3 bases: TGTGCCAGCAGTGAGAGCCTGGGCCGCTCGGCTTTCTTT.

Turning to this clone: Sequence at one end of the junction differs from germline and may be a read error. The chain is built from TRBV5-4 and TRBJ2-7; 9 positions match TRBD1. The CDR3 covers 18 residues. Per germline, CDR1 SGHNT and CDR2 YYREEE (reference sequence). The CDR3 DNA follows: TGTGTCAGCAATATGACGTTAACGTGGGACAGGGTATCCTACGAGCAGTACTTC. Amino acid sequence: CVSNMTLTWDRVSYEQYF.

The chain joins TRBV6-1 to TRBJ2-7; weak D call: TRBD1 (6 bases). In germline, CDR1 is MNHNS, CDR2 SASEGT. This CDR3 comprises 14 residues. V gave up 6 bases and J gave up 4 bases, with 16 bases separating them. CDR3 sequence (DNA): TGTGCCAGCAGCGACATAGGACAGACTTACGAGCAGTACTTC. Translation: CASSDIGQTYEQYF.

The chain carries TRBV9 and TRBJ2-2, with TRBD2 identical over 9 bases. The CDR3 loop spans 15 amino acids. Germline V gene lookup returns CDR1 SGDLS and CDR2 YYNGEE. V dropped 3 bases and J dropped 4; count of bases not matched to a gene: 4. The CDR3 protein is CASSAGTSTTGELFF. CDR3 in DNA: TGTGCCAGCAGCGCCGGGACTAGCACCACCGGGGAGCTGTTTTTT.

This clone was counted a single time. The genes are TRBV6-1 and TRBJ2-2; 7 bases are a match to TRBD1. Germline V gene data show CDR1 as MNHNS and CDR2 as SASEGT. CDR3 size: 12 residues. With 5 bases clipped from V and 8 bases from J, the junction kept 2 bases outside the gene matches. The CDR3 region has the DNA TGTGCCAGCAGTCCGGGACAGGGGGAGCTGTTTTTT. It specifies CASSPGQGELFF.

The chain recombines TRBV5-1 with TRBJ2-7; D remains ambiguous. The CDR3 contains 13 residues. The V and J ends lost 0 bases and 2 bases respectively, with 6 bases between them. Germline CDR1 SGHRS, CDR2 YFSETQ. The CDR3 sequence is CASSLDRAYEQYF. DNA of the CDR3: TGCGCCAGCAGCTTGGACAGAGCCTACGAGCAGTACTTC.

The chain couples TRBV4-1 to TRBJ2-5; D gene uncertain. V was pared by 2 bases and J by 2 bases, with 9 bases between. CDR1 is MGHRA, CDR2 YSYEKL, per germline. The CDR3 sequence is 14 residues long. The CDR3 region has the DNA TGCGCCAGCAGCCAAAGCCCTAATCAAGAGACCCAGTACTTC. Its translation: CASSQSPNQETQYF.

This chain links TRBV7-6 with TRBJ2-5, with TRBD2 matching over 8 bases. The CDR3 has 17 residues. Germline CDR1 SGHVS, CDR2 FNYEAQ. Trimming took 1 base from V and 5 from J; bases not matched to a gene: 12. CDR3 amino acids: CASSLGAAGVAGETQYF. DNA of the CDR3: TGTGCCAGCAGCTTAGGGGCAGCGGGGGTAGCAGGCGAGACCCAGTACTTC.